The 13 T cell receptor beta chains reported below all come from one sample, sequenced in a study of blood T cell repertoires in COVID-19. This table comes from immunoSEQ multiplex PCR, and its TCRdb copy is limited to in-frame clones, with some not included. This table has 400,000 to 450,000 clones, 80% to 90% appearing once. Sequencing was performed on PBMCs or T cells enriched from blood (not recorded which). Receptors originate from a young man who had recovered from COVID-19.

The chain recombines TRBV19 with TRBJ1-5; the match to TRBD1 covers 8 bases. V lost 9 bases, J lost 2 bases, and 3 bases stayed unmatched. The CDR3 consists of 13 residues. Looked up from germline, CDR1 is LNHDA and CDR2 is SQIVND (reference sequence). CDR3 coding DNA: TGTGCCAGCCAGGGGGCCCGCAATCAGCCCCAGCATTTT. Amino acids: CASQGARNQPQHF. Drawing the rest from reference TRBV19 and TRBJ1-5, the complete variable domain is DGGITQSPKYLFRKEGQNVTLSCEQNLNHDAMYWYRQDPGQGLRLIYYSQIVNDFQKGDIAEGYSVSREKKESFPLTVTSAQKNPTAFYLCASQGARNQPQHFGDGTRLSIL.

The count of this clone is one. V and J are TRBV10-3 and TRBJ2-7; D is perhaps TRBD2 (5 bases). The V gene's germline CDR1 is ENHRY and CDR2 SYGVKD. The CDR3 has 15 residues. Trimming removed 6 bases from V and 5 bases from J, with 20 bases in between. CDR3 DNA: TGTGCCATCAGCCGGGATAATCCGCCACTCAACGAGCAGTACTTC. This encodes CAISRDNPPLNEQYF.

The count of this clone is one. This chain links TRBV28 with TRBJ2-1; TRBD2 agrees at 12 bases. V shed 6 bases and J 8 bases; nucleotides not matched to a gene: 8. The germline CDR1 and CDR2 sequences are MDHEN and SYDVKM. CDR3 length: 15 amino acids. The CDR3 here is CASSQRLAGVYEQFF. CDR3 coding DNA: TGTGCCAGCAGCCAAAGACTAGCGGGAGTATATGAGCAGTTCTTC. Full variable domain (outside the CDR3, taken from reference TRBV28 and TRBJ2-1): DVKVTQSSRYLVKRTGEKVFLECVQDMDHENMFWYRQDPGLGLRLIYFSYDVKMKEKGDIPEGYSVSREKKERFSLILESASTNQTSMYLCASSQRLAGVYEQFFGPGTRLTVL.

The table lists this clone with a count of one. The chain is built from TRBV12-3 or TRBV12-4 and TRBJ2-3, with TRBD1 matching 11 bases. This CDR3 comprises 13 residues. V lost 10 bases and J lost 4; bases outside the gene matches: 4. The CDR3 loop is CAIGQGAADTQYF. CDR3 in DNA: TGTGCCATCGGACAGGGGGCAGCAGATACGCAGTATTTT.

This chain connects TRBV3-1 (or the pseudogene TRBV3-2) to TRBJ1-5, with D perhaps matching TRBD1 (6 bases). CDR3 length: 15 amino acids. Germline V CDR1 and CDR2: LGHDT, YNNKEL (reference sequence). Trimming left V 6 bases short and J 0 bases short, with 12 bases between. The CDR3 DNA follows: TGTGCCAGCAGTCAACAGGGACTTAGCAATCAGCCCCAGCATTTT. Its translation: CASSQQGLSNQPQHF.

V usage is TRBV18 and J usage is TRBJ1-1; D is unresolved. Germline V lookup: CDR1 KGHSH, CDR2 LQKENI. V was pared by 3 bases and J by 1 base, with 12 bases between. The CDR3 is made up of 15 amino acids. CDR3 sequence (DNA): TGTGCCAGCTCACCTGGTCCCGGAGAGAACACTGAAGCTTTCTTT. This sequence encodes CASSPGPGENTEAFF.

This chain uses TRBV19 with TRBJ2-2; D remains unclear. Germline loops: CDR1 LNHDA, CDR2 SQIVND (reference sequence). This CDR3 is built from 13 residues. V dropped 1 base and J dropped 5 bases, with 5 bases sitting between them. DNA for the CDR3: TGTGCCAGTAGTATAGCCCAAACCGGGGAGCTGTTTTTT. Its protein product is CASSIAQTGELFF.

The V gene is TRBV11-2, the J gene TRBJ1-4; no firm D call. CDR3 size: 16 residues. Germline CDR1 SGHAT, CDR2 FQNNGV. V lost 1 base and J lost 7, with 16 bases in between. The CDR3 region is CASSLVSSLGSEKLFF. As DNA, the CDR3 is TGTGCCAGCAGCTTAGTTTCCTCTCTCGGGAGTGAAAAACTGTTTTTT.

The chain joins TRBV5-6 to TRBJ1-1, with D hard to call. Germline CDR1 SGHDT, CDR2 YYEEEE. This CDR3 spans 15 amino acids. With 0 bases removed from V and 2 bases from J, the gap between germline ends came to 11 bases. As DNA, the CDR3 is TGTGCCAGCAGCTTGGCCGAGGGCAGCAACACTGAAGCTTTCTTT. This gives the protein CASSLAEGSNTEAFF.

The rearrangement uses TRBV27 and TRBJ2-5; the match to TRBD2 covers 8 bases. Germline values: CDR1 MNHEY, CDR2 SMNVEV (reference sequence). This CDR3 contains 20 residues. Germline trimming cut 2 bases from V and 3 bases from J; bases unmatched to any gene: 20. The CDR3 sequence: CASSLRLWREFGGAKETQYF. In DNA, the CDR3 is TGTGCCAGCAGTTTAAGGCTTTGGCGGGAGTTCGGGGGGGCAAAAGAGACCCAGTACTTC.

This chain connects TRBV6-5 to TRBJ2-7; maybe TRBD1 (5 bases). This CDR3 comprises 14 residues. Trimming pared 6 bases from V and 0 bases from J, leaving 12 bases between. The germline CDR1 and CDR2 sequences are MNHEY and SVGAGI. In DNA form, the CDR3 reads TGTGCCAGCAGAGGCAGGGCCCCCTCCTACGAGCAGTACTTC. This sequence encodes CASRGRAPSYEQYF.

This rearrangement joins TRBV7-8 to TRBJ1-2, with D unclear. V lost 5 bases and J lost 1, with 8 bases in between. Germline V gene data show CDR1 as SGHVS and CDR2 as FQNEAQ. CDR3 length: 13 amino acids. The CDR3 is CASSLLLNYGYTF. The CDR3 DNA sequence: TGTGCCAGCAGCCTCCTCCTTAACTATGGCTACACCTTC.

The J gene is TRBJ1-1, the V gene TRBV4-1, with a weak D call TRBD1 (5 bases). Germline values: CDR1 MGHRA, CDR2 YSYEKL. CDR3 size: 18 residues. With 2 bases removed from V and 0 bases from J, the gap between germline ends came to 19 bases. The CDR3 DNA is TGCGCCAGCAGCCAATCTAGACAGAACCTTCAGTTGAACACTGAAGCTTTCTTT. It is translated as CASSQSRQNLQLNTEAFF.